This record looks at one T cell receptor beta chain sequence and its context. Its specificity is not known. These data are taken from a study of cytotoxic CD8 clonotypes in ibrutinib-treated CLL. General study findings and limits: Whereas clonality rose at ibrutinib response, it declined toward baseline at progression. There were differences in sampling times between sustained-remission and progressing patients. Public clonotypes, found uncommonly, either contracted or stayed stable on treatment.

The V end was cut by 4 bases, the J end by 6 bases, with 17 bases between. The CDR3 is 14 amino acids. Germline V gene sequence: CDR1 SGHRS, CDR2 YFSETQ. The protocol was immunoSEQ multiplex PCR, while the TCRdb copy is restricted to in-frame clones and leaves out a portion. The table shows over 200,000 clones, with around 75% occurring only once. The source is a human donor with chronic lymphocytic leukemia. The specimen comprised PBMCs, sampled after 12 months of ibrutinib treatment. The J gene is TRBJ2-7, the V gene TRBV5-1; D is ambiguous. CDR3 sequence reads: CASSTTDGWAEQYF. Here the CDR3 DNA reads TGCGCCAGCAGCACTACGGACGGATGGGCCGAGCAGTACTTC.